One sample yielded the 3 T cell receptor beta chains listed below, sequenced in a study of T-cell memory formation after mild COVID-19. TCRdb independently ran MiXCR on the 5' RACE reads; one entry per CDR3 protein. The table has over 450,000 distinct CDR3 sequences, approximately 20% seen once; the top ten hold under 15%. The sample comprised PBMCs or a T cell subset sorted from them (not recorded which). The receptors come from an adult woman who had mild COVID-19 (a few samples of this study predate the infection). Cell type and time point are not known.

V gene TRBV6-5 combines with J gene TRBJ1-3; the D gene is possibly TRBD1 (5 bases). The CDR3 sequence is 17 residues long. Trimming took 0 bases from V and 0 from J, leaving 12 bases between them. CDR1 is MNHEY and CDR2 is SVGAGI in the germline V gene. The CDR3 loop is CASSYSRDGVSGNTIYF. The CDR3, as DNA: TGTGCCAGCAGTTACTCGAGGGACGGGGTCTCTGGAAACACCATATATTTT.

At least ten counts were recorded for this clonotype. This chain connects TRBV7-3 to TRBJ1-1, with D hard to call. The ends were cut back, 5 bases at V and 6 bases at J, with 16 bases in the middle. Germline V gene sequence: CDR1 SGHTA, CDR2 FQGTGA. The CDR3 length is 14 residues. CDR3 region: CASSPGPGGAEAFF. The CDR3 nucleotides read TGTGCCAGCAGCCCCGGCCCAGGTGGCGCTGAAGCTTTCTTT.

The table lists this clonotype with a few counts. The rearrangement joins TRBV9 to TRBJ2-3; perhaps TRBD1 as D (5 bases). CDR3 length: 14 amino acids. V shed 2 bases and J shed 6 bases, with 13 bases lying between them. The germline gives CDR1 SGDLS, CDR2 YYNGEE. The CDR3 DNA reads TGTGCCAGCAGCGTCCGGCCAGGGTCGGATACGCAGTATTTT. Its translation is CASSVRPGSDTQYF.